The 25 T cell receptor beta chains presented below share a single source sample, sequenced in a study of T cells in Graves' hyperthyroidism and ophthalmopathy. Template material for amplifying TCR beta CDR3 regions consisted of RNA transcripts. The TCR CDR3 first-round RT-PCR relied on the HTBI primer set. TCRdb reprocessed the multiplex PCR reads with MiXCR, giving one entry per CDR3 protein. This sample has 250,000 or so distinct CDR3 sequences; approximately 15% occur once, and the top ten carry about 14%. Sequencing used blood. Every receptor here comes from a woman between 40 and 55 years old with Graves' hyperthyroidism that later progressed to Graves' ophthalmopathy.

This clonotype has at least ten counts. The chain links TRBV10-3 to TRBJ1-4, with TRBD1 as a possible D gene (6 bases). Deletions cut 0 bases from V and 8 bases from J, with 13 bases between. Germline V gene data show CDR1 as ENHRY and CDR2 as SYGVKD. The CDR3 has 15 amino acids. CDR3 sequence reads: CAISESWTVREKLFF. The CDR3 nucleotides are TGTGCCATCAGTGAGTCTTGGACAGTAAGAGAAAAACTGTTTTTT.

In its sample, this clonotype was seen many times. The V gene is TRBV27, the J gene TRBJ1-2; 8 nucleotides match TRBD1. The length of the CDR3 is 18 residues. Germline V CDR1 and CDR2: MNHEY, SMNVEV (reference sequence). Germline trimming cut 2 bases from V and 4 bases from J; bases unmatched to any gene: 15. The CDR3, as DNA: TGTGCCAGCAGTTTAGTTCCAGGGGGCGGGGTAGAGAGCTATGGCTACACCTTC. Encoded protein: CASSLVPGGGVESYGYTF.

Many counts were recorded for this clonotype. The chain couples TRBV13 to TRBJ2-1; no firm D call. Germline CDR1 PRHDT, CDR2 FYEKMQ (reference sequence). The CDR3 covers 16 residues. The V and J ends lost 5 bases and 5 bases respectively, with 19 bases between them. In nucleotides, the CDR3 is TGTGCCAGCAGCATAAGGACCTTGGGCGAAGACAATGAGCAGTTCTTC. It is translated as CASSIRTLGEDNEQFF.

A note on this clonotype: This clone may be a read error of a much larger clone one base away. This chain uses TRBV6-1 with TRBJ2-2; D tentatively reads TRBD1 or TRBD2 (5 bases each). Looked up from germline, CDR1 is MNHNS and CDR2 is SASEGT. This CDR3 is 17 amino acids long. Trimming shortened V by 0 bases and J by 8 bases, and 19 bases separated the two germline ends. As DNA, the CDR3 is TGTGCCAGCAGTGAAGCCCTGACGGGACGGCCCCTGGGGGAGCTGTTTTTT. It specifies CASSEALTGRPLGELFF.

In its sample, this clonotype was seen many times. The chain combines TRBV28 with TRBJ1-4; no reliable D call. V lost 6 bases to trimming and J lost 0 bases, with 8 bases between them. The CDR3 sequence is 14 residues long. Germline values: CDR1 MDHEN, CDR2 SYDVKM. DNA for the CDR3: TGTGCCAGCAGCCCCGATTCAACTAATGAAAAACTGTTTTTT. This sequence encodes CASSPDSTNEKLFF.

In this sample, this clonotype turned up many times. The rearrangement uses TRBV11-2 and TRBJ2-7; maybe TRBD2 (6 bases). The CDR3 consists of 18 residues. Between the trimmed V and J ends, which lost 3 bases and 0 bases, there was a span of 21 bases. Germline values: CDR1 SGHAT, CDR2 FQNNGV. CDR3 protein: CASSFQITSPISSYEQYF. The CDR3 region has the DNA TGTGCCAGCAGCTTCCAGATCACTAGCCCAATAAGCTCCTACGAGCAGTACTTC.

This clonotype was seen ten or more times. The chain uses TRBV28 and TRBJ2-7, with D perhaps TRBD2 (5 bases). In germline, CDR1 is MDHEN, CDR2 SYDVKM. The CDR3 sequence is 13 residues long. V was pared by 10 bases and J by 7 bases, with 20 bases between. CDR3 in amino acids: CATRSAVAREQYF. CDR3 bases: TGTGCCACCCGTAGTGCGGTAGCGAGGGAGCAGTACTTC. The whole variable domain, filled in from reference TRBV28 and TRBJ2-7, reads DVKVTQSSRYLVKRTGEKVFLECVQDMDHENMFWYRQDPGLGLRLIYFSYDVKMKEKGDIPEGYSVSREKKERFSLILESASTNQTSMYLCATRSAVAREQYFGPGTRLTVT.

This clonotype appeared many times. The rearrangement joins TRBV3-1 to TRBJ1-1; D is undetermined. The CDR3 is made up of 11 amino acids. The germline V and J ends were trimmed by 3 bases and 10 bases, with 9 bases remaining between them. Germline V CDR1 and CDR2: LGHDT, YNNKEL (reference sequence). CDR3 nucleotides: TGTGCCAGCAGCCAGGACCTACGAGCTTTCTTT. Translated, it gives CASSQDLRAFF.

This chain joins TRBV5-1 and TRBJ2-1; 10 bases align to TRBD2. V was clipped by 4 bases and J by 2 bases; unmatched bases: 6. Germline values: CDR1 SGHRS, CDR2 YFSETQ. The CDR3 has 16 residues. Here the CDR3 reads CASSAGLAETYNEQFF. DNA for the CDR3: TGCGCCAGCAGCGCCGGACTAGCGGAGACCTACAATGAGCAGTTCTTC.

This clonotype was found many times. The chain carries TRBV10-3 and TRBJ1-1, with D possibly matching TRBD1 (5 bases). This CDR3 comprises 13 residues. Germline V gene data show CDR1 as ENHRY and CDR2 as SYGVKD. V lost 10 bases and J 0 bases, leaving 12 bases between the germline ends. CDR3 sequence reads: CATGTDLNTEAFF. As DNA, the CDR3 is TGTGCCACCGGGACGGATCTGAACACTGAAGCTTTCTTT.

This clonotype has a count of ten or more. The chain carries TRBV6-1 and TRBJ1-2, with D uncertain. V was pared by 7 bases and J by 1 base, with 10 bases between. CDR3 size: 13 residues. Per the germline V gene, CDR1 is MNHNS and CDR2 is SASEGT. The CDR3 coding sequence is TGTGCCAGCATGGCGGACCTTAACTATGGCTACACCTTC. Amino acids: CASMADLNYGYTF.

The chain joins TRBV18 to TRBJ1-1, with D possibly matching TRBD1 (6 bases). This CDR3 is 16 amino acids long. Trimming pared 0 bases from V and 4 bases from J, leaving 15 bases between. Per the germline V gene, CDR1 is KGHSH and CDR2 is LQKENI. CDR3 bases: TGTGCCAGCTCACCACCGGTTAACAGGGTCATCACTGAAGCTTTCTTT. This translates into CASSPPVNRVITEAFF. The complete variable domain, with remaining parts taken from reference TRBV18 and TRBJ1-1, reads NAGVMQNPRHLVRRRGQEARLRCSPMKGHSHVYWYRQLPEEGLKFMVYLQKENIIDESGMPKERFSAEFPKEGPSILRIQQVVRGDSAAYFCASSPPVNRVITEAFFGQGTRLTVV.

This clonotype was seen only a few times. This chain uses TRBV9 with TRBJ2-3; TRBD2 aligns across 8 bases. CDR3 size: 15 residues. CDR1 SGDLS and CDR2 YYNGEE come from the germline V gene. The J segment lost 2 bases and the V segment lost 2 bases, leaving 4 bases of the junction unmatched. The CDR3 protein is CASSVTGGNTDTQYF. The CDR3 region has the DNA TGTGCCAGCAGCGTCACGGGAGGGAACACAGATACGCAGTATTTT.

This clonotype was counted ten times or more. The chain links TRBV10-3 to TRBJ1-1; 9 nucleotides match TRBD1. CDR3 length equals 15 residues. Looked up from germline, CDR1 is ENHRY and CDR2 is SYGVKD. V lost 6 bases and J lost 4; bases outside the gene matches: 9. The CDR3 here is CAIRYRTGDGTEAFF. The CDR3 bases are TGTGCCATCAGATACCGGACAGGGGATGGCACTGAAGCTTTCTTT.

V usage is TRBV30 and J usage is TRBJ2-6, with a possible D match to TRBD2 (7 bases). Deletions cut 0 bases from V and 0 bases from J, with 18 bases between. This CDR3 spans 19 amino acids. Germline loops: CDR1 GTSNPN, CDR2 SVGIG (reference sequence). In DNA, the CDR3 is TGTGCCTGGAGTGTAGTTTACGGGGGCGGGAGCTCTGGGGCCAACGTCCTGACTTTC. This encodes CAWSVVYGGGSSGANVLTF.

This clonotype has at least ten counts. The chain employs TRBV20-1 and TRBJ1-6; D may be TRBD1 (5 bases). The CDR3 covers 14 residues. Germline-derived CDR1 and CDR2 are DFQATT and SNEGSKA (reference sequence). V was trimmed by 5 bases and J by 7 bases, leaving 15 bases between them. The CDR3 bases are TGCAGTGCTTACCTTGGGGACTTCAATTCACCCCTCCACTTT. It is translated as CSAYLGDFNSPLHF.

There are many counts of this clonotype. The V gene is TRBV2, the J gene TRBJ1-6; D gene unclear. CDR3 length equals 15 residues. Germline values: CDR1 SNHLY, CDR2 FYNNEI. Trimming pared 7 bases from V and 0 bases from J, leaving 10 bases between. CDR3 DNA sequence: TGTGCCAGCAAGATAATGAGCTCCTATAATTCACCCCTCCACTTT. Encoded protein: CASKIMSSYNSPLHF. The variable domain in full, completed from reference TRBV2 and TRBJ1-6, reads EPEVTQTPSHQVTQMGQEVILRCVPISNHLYFYWYRQILGQKVEFLVSFYNNEISEKSEIFDDQFSVERPDGSNFTLKIRSTKLEDSAMYFCASKIMSSYNSPLHFGNGTRLTVT.

The chain recombines TRBV2 with TRBJ1-5, with D maybe TRBD1 (5 bases). The length of the CDR3 is 13 residues. Trimming pared 9 bases from V and 5 bases from J, leaving 14 bases between. Germline CDR1 SNHLY, CDR2 FYNNEI. The CDR3 region is CASCGQVDQPQHF. The DNA for the CDR3 is TGTGCCAGTTGTGGACAAGTAGATCAGCCCCAGCATTTT.

The rearrangement links TRBV12-3 or TRBV12-4 to TRBJ2-7; possible D gene TRBD2, 6 bases. The V end was cut by 6 bases, the J end by 0 bases, with 15 bases between. This CDR3 comprises 15 residues. For the CDR3, the DNA is TGTGCCAGCAGGCCCGGGACTTTCAGCTCCTACGAGCAGTACTTC. Amino acid sequence: CASRPGTFSSYEQYF.

The V gene is TRBV28, the J gene TRBJ2-7; D perhaps matches TRBD2 (6 bases). From germline, CDR1 is MDHEN and CDR2 SYDVKM. There are 13 residues in the CDR3. V lost 9 bases and J 4 bases, leaving 16 bases between the germline ends. CDR3 residues: CASLPGAEYEQYF. The CDR3 DNA reads as TGTGCCAGTTTACCGGGAGCAGAGTACGAGCAGTACTTC.

The sample holds many counts of this clonotype. The chain recombines TRBV19 with TRBJ2-1, with 9 nucleotides matching TRBD2. The germline V gene encodes CDR1 LNHDA and CDR2 SQIVND (reference sequence). V lost 4 bases to trimming and J lost 7 bases; unmatched junction nucleotides: 8. The CDR3 has 15 residues. CDR3 residues: CASSTTGSGGNEQFF. CDR3 nucleotides: TGTGCCAGTAGTACCACCGGGAGCGGGGGGAATGAGCAGTTCTTC. The complete variable domain, with remaining parts taken from reference TRBV19 and TRBJ2-1, reads DGGITQSPKYLFRKEGQNVTLSCEQNLNHDAMYWYRQDPGQGLRLIYYSQIVNDFQKGDIAEGYSVSREKKESFPLTVTSAQKNPTAFYLCASSTTGSGGNEQFFGPGTRLTVL.

Ten or more counts support this clonotype. This chain links TRBV12-3 or TRBV12-4 with TRBJ1-3, with D uncertain. Trimming stripped 3 bases from V and 0 bases from J, with 12 bases between. This CDR3 has 16 residues. The CDR3 DNA reads as TGTGCCAGCAGTTTTTACGCTGCCAGCTCTGGAAACACCATATATTTT. Protein: CASSFYAASSGNTIYF.

With respect to this clonotype: A read error may be the cause here, since a much bigger clone is one base away. The gene calls are TRBV19 and TRBJ1-3; D unclear. The V gene's germline CDR1 is LNHDA and CDR2 SQIVND (reference sequence). The CDR3 has 15 residues. DNA of the CDR3: TGTACCAGTAGTATTGACTCGAACTCTGGAAACACCATATATTTT. This sequence encodes CTSSIDSNSGNTIYF.

V and J are TRBV28 and TRBJ1-4; TRBD1 matches 10 bases. Germline CDR1 MDHEN, CDR2 SYDVKM. V lost 6 bases and J lost 7; bases outside the gene matches: 2. The CDR3 has 13 amino acids. This chain's CDR3 is CASSRDRGEKLFF. The DNA for the CDR3 is TGTGCCAGCAGCCGGGACAGGGGTGAAAAACTGTTTTTT.

This clonotype has ten or more counts. This sequence joins TRBV2 and TRBJ1-1; no clear D. The CDR3 contains 14 residues. The germline V and J ends were trimmed by 7 bases and 4 bases, with 16 bases remaining between them. Germline V lookup: CDR1 SNHLY, CDR2 FYNNEI. The CDR3 bases are TGTGCCAGCACCCCATGGGCAGGATCCACTGAAGCTTTCTTT. Translation: CASTPWAGSTEAFF. Full variable domain (rest looked up from reference TRBV2 and TRBJ1-1): EPEVTQTPSHQVTQMGQEVILRCVPISNHLYFYWYRQILGQKVEFLVSFYNNEISEKSEIFDDQFSVERPDGSNFTLKIRSTKLEDSAMYFCASTPWAGSTEAFFGQGTRLTVV.